This entry lists 30 T cell receptor beta chains sequenced from one sample in a study of blood T cell repertoires in COVID-19. Some clones are missing from TCRdb's copy, which holds only in-frame ones; the method was immunoSEQ multiplex PCR. The table records more than 250,000 clones, approximately 83% of them present only once. Sequencing was done on a sample of PBMCs or T cells enriched from blood (not recorded which). Receptors originate from a young man who had recovered from COVID-19.

This clone was seen a handful of times. This chain links TRBV18 with TRBJ1-1; weak D call: TRBD1 (6 bases). This CDR3 has 13 amino acids. Trimming took 3 bases from V and 8 from J, leaving 13 bases between them. Germline CDR1 KGHSH, CDR2 LQKENI. The CDR3 DNA sequence: TGTGCCAGCTCACCGGTTTTACAGGGCGAAGCTTTCTTT. Its protein is CASSPVLQGEAFF.

The chain employs TRBV19 and TRBJ1-2; D unresolved. V lost 9 bases, J lost 8 bases, and 19 bases lay in between. This CDR3 is built from 13 residues. Germline assignment: CDR1 LNHDA and CDR2 SQIVND (reference sequence). The chain's CDR3 is CASHHRRTGGYTF. CDR3 in DNA: TGTGCCAGCCACCACCGGCGGACGGGGGGCTACACCTTC.

The chain couples TRBV5-6 to TRBJ1-3, with 8 bases lining up with TRBD1. The CDR3 consists of 15 residues. Unmatched junction bases numbered 5, after V lost 4 bases and J lost 2 bases. Germline-derived CDR1 and CDR2 are SGHDT and YYEEEE. The CDR3 nucleotides read TGTGCCAGCAGCCTCCCGGACAGGGCTGGAAACACCATATATTTT. Translated, it gives CASSLPDRAGNTIYF.

In DNA form, the CDR3 reads TGCGCCAGCAGTCAATCCTCCACAGGGGGCGGCAACGGCTACACCTTC. It codes for CASSQSSTGGGNGYTF. The V call is TRBV23-1, the J call TRBJ1-2, with TRBD1 identical over 9 bases. TRBV23-1 carries the ORF label, with uncertain function. The CDR3 contains 16 residues. V was pared by 0 bases and J by 8 bases, with 10 bases of the junction left unmatched.

V usage is TRBV5-1 and J usage is TRBJ1-1, with D perhaps matching TRBD1 (5 bases). This CDR3 comprises 16 residues. V was trimmed by 0 bases and J by 8 bases, leaving 20 bases between them. Looked up from germline, CDR1 is SGHRS and CDR2 is YFSETQ. The CDR3 bases are TGCGCCAGCAGCTTGGCCAGGGTGACTCTGGGCGGAGAAGCTTTCTTT. Amino acids: CASSLARVTLGGEAFF.

The DNA for the CDR3 is TGTGCCATCAGCTTGACAGGGAGGACTGAAGCTTTCTTT. It yields the protein CAISLTGRTEAFF. The chain carries TRBV10-3 and TRBJ1-1; 7 bases line up with TRBD1. The ends lost 6 bases at V and 5 bases at J; junction bases unmatched: 6. Germline V gene data show CDR1 as ENHRY and CDR2 as SYGVKD. There are 13 residues in the CDR3.

This sequence joins TRBV4-2 and TRBJ1-5; possibly TRBD1 for D (5 bases). V lost 2 bases, J lost 0 bases, and 14 bases lay in between. Germline CDR1 reads LGHNA; CDR2 reads YNFKEQ. The CDR3 extends over 17 amino acids. In DNA form, the CDR3 reads TGTGCCAGCAGCCAAAACTTAGTGACAGTTAGCAATCAGCCCCAGCATTTT. Translation gives CASSQNLVTVSNQPQHF.

The chain joins TRBV5-1 to TRBJ1-1, with 9 bases identical to TRBD1. Per the germline V gene, CDR1 is SGHRS and CDR2 is YFSETQ. The J segment lost 5 bases and the V segment lost 3 bases, leaving 14 bases of the junction unmatched. The CDR3 is 17 residues long. CDR3: CASSSQGAYSFKTEAFF. The CDR3 region has the DNA TGCGCCAGCAGCTCACAGGGGGCCTATAGTTTTAAAACTGAAGCTTTCTTT. The whole variable domain, filled in from reference TRBV5-1 and TRBJ1-1, reads KAGVTQTPRYLIKTRGQQVTLSCSPISGHRSVSWYQQTPGQGLQFLFEYFSETQRNKGNFPGRFSGRQFSNSRSEMNVSTLELGDSALYLCASSSQGAYSFKTEAFFGQGTRLTVV.

The chain couples TRBV18 to TRBJ1-1; 7 nucleotides line up with TRBD1. V was clipped by 1 base and J by 11 bases; unmatched bases: 10. The CDR3 spans 14 residues. The germline V gene has CDR1 KGHSH and CDR2 LQKENI. CDR3 DNA: TGTGCCAGCTCACCACAGGGGGCGAATATAGGCGCTTTCTTT. It codes for CASSPQGANIGAFF.

The chain carries TRBV7-9 and TRBJ2-5; D is undetermined. Trimming pared 3 bases from V and 2 bases from J, leaving 10 bases between. The CDR3 extends over 14 amino acids. Germline values: CDR1 SEHNR, CDR2 FQNEAQ (reference sequence). Here the CDR3 reads CASSFANRQETQYF. DNA of the CDR3: TGTGCCAGCAGCTTCGCGAATCGACAAGAGACCCAGTACTTC.

Of note for this clone: Other nucleotide sequences from this sample produce the same CDR3. This chain uses TRBV3-1 (or the pseudogene TRBV3-2) with TRBJ2-1; possible D gene TRBD2, 5 bases. V lost 3 bases, J lost 6 bases, and 9 bases lay in between. Germline CDR1 is LGHDT and CDR2 is YNNKEL (reference sequence). CDR3 size: 13 residues. The DNA for the CDR3 is TGTGCCAGCAGCCAGGACTCCGCCAATGAGCAGTTCTTC. This codes for CASSQDSANEQFF.

This clone occurred once. This rearrangement joins TRBV5-6 to TRBJ1-6; D not certain. V gave up 1 base and J gave up 9 bases, with 11 bases separating them. CDR3 length equals 14 residues. CDR1 and CDR2 (germline): SGHDT, YYEEEE. In DNA, the CDR3 is TGTGCCAGCAGCTTGACAGCAAGCAGTTCACCCCTCCACTTT. Protein sequence: CASSLTASSSPLHF.

The rearrangement uses TRBV7-9 and TRBJ2-1; perhaps TRBD2 as D (6 bases). The V gene's germline CDR1 is SEHNR and CDR2 FQNEAQ (reference sequence). The V end was cut by 3 bases, the J end by 9 bases, with 12 bases between. The CDR3 is 13 residues long. Here the CDR3 reads CASSLESGSEQFF. As DNA, the CDR3 is TGTGCCAGCAGCTTGGAATCCGGGAGTGAGCAGTTCTTC.

A single count supports this clone. The chain employs TRBV12-5 and TRBJ2-7; D not certain. Germline CDR1 LGHNT, CDR2 FRNRAP. The CDR3 has 13 amino acids. The ends were cut back, 5 bases at V and 6 bases at J, with 14 bases in the middle. In nucleotides, the CDR3 is TGTGCTAGTGGTCCCGGAATTCCGGGCGAGCAGTACTTC. Its protein is CASGPGIPGEQYF.

The gene calls are TRBV6-6 and TRBJ2-7, with a weak D call TRBD2 (5 bases). The germline CDR1 and CDR2 sequences are MNHNY and SVGAGI (reference sequence). Trimming removed 6 bases from V and 2 bases from J, with 20 bases in between. This CDR3 comprises 16 residues. CDR3 loop: CASRTASGRRAYEQYF. In DNA, the CDR3 is TGTGCCAGCAGGACCGCGAGCGGACGTCGCGCCTACGAGCAGTACTTC.

The V call is TRBV10-3, the J call TRBJ2-7, with a possible D match to TRBD1 (5 bases). Trimming left V 1 base short and J 4 bases short, with 17 bases between. The CDR3 is 16 residues long. Germline loops: CDR1 ENHRY, CDR2 SYGVKD. CDR3 sequence: CAISELGGVTGYEQYF. In nucleotides, the CDR3 is TGTGCCATCAGTGAGTTGGGTGGTGTTACAGGTTACGAGCAGTACTTC.

V and J are TRBV7-6 and TRBJ2-3; possible D gene TRBD1, 6 bases. V dropped 5 bases and J dropped 4 bases, with 10 bases sitting between them. CDR3 length: 13 amino acids. CDR1 is SGHVS, CDR2 FNYEAQ, per germline. Here the CDR3 reads CASSRTAADTQYF. CDR3 coding DNA: TGTGCCAGCAGCCGGACAGCGGCAGATACGCAGTATTTT.

The chain links TRBV9 to TRBJ1-1; maybe TRBD1 (5 bases). The CDR3 covers 16 residues. The germline V gene encodes CDR1 SGDLS and CDR2 YYNGEE. V was trimmed by 4 bases and J by 0 bases, leaving 16 bases between them. The chain's CDR3 is CASSTSSDRLNTEAFF. Here the CDR3 DNA reads TGTGCCAGCAGCACTTCTTCAGACAGACTGAACACTGAAGCTTTCTTT.

A note on this clone: The sample contains more than one DNA sequence encoding this CDR3. This rearrangement joins TRBV18 to TRBJ2-7; 7 positions match TRBD1. The V gene's germline CDR1 is KGHSH and CDR2 LQKENI. The CDR3 has 15 amino acids. The V and J ends lost 2 bases and 4 bases, in that order; junction bases with no gene match: 8. The CDR3 DNA reads TGTGCCAGCTCACCAGGGCAGGGGGTGGTTTACGAGCAGTACTTC. Its protein product is CASSPGQGVVYEQYF.

J is TRBJ1-1 and V is TRBV7-3, with a tentative D call TRBD1 (5 bases). CDR1 is SGHTA and CDR2 is FQGTGA in the germline V gene. V was cut by 5 bases and J by 8 bases, with 15 bases left in between. CDR3 length: 13 residues. The CDR3: CASSIRRGNEAFF. The DNA for the CDR3 is TGTGCCAGCAGCATCCGGAGGGGAAACGAAGCTTTCTTT.

This clone was detected only once. V usage is TRBV4-1 and J usage is TRBJ1-1, with D perhaps TRBD1 (6 bases). The CDR3 runs to 15 residues. Germline V gives CDR1 MGHRA, CDR2 YSYEKL. V lost 0 bases and J 4 bases, leaving 12 bases between the germline ends. The DNA of the CDR3 is TGCGCCAGCAGCCAAGATAGACAGGACCTCACTGAAGCTTTCTTT. It specifies CASSQDRQDLTEAFF.

This clone was picked up a small number of times. The chain links TRBV5-1 to TRBJ1-1; 9 nucleotides align to TRBD1. Per the germline V gene, CDR1 is SGHRS and CDR2 is YFSETQ. The CDR3 is 15 amino acids. Trimming took 3 bases from V and 1 from J; bases not matched to a gene: 4. The chain's CDR3 is CASSSWGQGNTEAFF. The CDR3 DNA follows: TGCGCCAGCAGCTCATGGGGACAGGGGAACACTGAAGCTTTCTTT.

The chain couples TRBV9 to TRBJ2-3, with 9 nucleotides matching TRBD2. Germline CDR1 SGDLS, CDR2 YYNGEE. The CDR3 is made up of 15 amino acids. The ends lost 0 bases at V and 6 bases at J; junction bases unmatched: 5. This CDR3 reads CASSVGGGASDTQYF. CDR3 bases: TGTGCCAGCAGCGTAGGCGGGGGGGCCTCCGATACGCAGTATTTT.

The J gene is TRBJ1-6, the V gene TRBV2; TRBD1 matches 9 bases. V lost 4 bases to trimming and J lost 9 bases; unmatched junction nucleotides: 7. This CDR3 is 15 amino acids long. Germline lookup yields CDR1 SNHLY and CDR2 FYNNEI. CDR3 in DNA: TGTGCCAGCAGTGTGGGACAGGGAGTCGGTTCACCCCTCCACTTT. It yields the protein CASSVGQGVGSPLHF.

This chain links TRBV5-1 with TRBJ2-1; possibly TRBD1 for D (6 bases). Trimming left V 4 bases short and J 4 bases short, with 15 bases between. The CDR3 contains 15 residues. CDR1 SGHRS and CDR2 YFSETQ come from the germline V gene. Written as DNA, the CDR3 is TGCGCCAGCAGCACCAGGGGCGAAGGATACAATGAGCAGTTCTTC. Encoded protein: CASSTRGEGYNEQFF.

The chain combines TRBV15 with TRBJ1-2; no firm D call. Germline assignment: CDR1 LNHNV and CDR2 YYDKDF (reference sequence). This CDR3 has 17 residues. Between the trimmed V and J ends, which lost 2 bases and 2 bases, there was a span of 18 bases. The CDR3 nucleotides read TGTGCCACCAGCAGACCTCCCCCCTCCGGGAGAAACTATGGCTACACCTTC. Amino acid sequence: CATSRPPPSGRNYGYTF.

The V call is TRBV5-8, the J call TRBJ2-7; 10 positions match TRBD1. Unmatched junction bases numbered 7, after V lost 3 bases and J lost 7 bases. CDR1 SGHTS and CDR2 YDEGEE come from the germline V gene. The CDR3 covers 14 residues. The CDR3 DNA reads TGTGCCAGCAGCTCGACAGGGGGCCGGGATGAGCAGTACTTC. It specifies CASSSTGGRDEQYF. Full variable domain (rest looked up from reference TRBV5-8 and TRBJ2-7): EAGVTQSPTHLIKTRGQQATLRCSPISGHTSVYWYQQALGLGLQFLLWYDEGEERNRGNFPPRFSGRQFPNYSSELNVNALELEDSALYLCASSSTGGRDEQYFGPGTRLTVT.

This clone has just one count. The rearrangement uses TRBV5-1 and TRBJ1-4, with a possible D match to TRBD1 (6 bases). V was shortened by 1 base and J by 7 bases, with 11 bases between the two germline ends. Germline CDR1 reads SGHRS; CDR2 reads YFSETQ. This CDR3 region has 14 residues. The CDR3 protein is CASSLPGEFEKLFF. The CDR3 nucleotides read TGCGCCAGCAGCTTGCCAGGGGAATTTGAAAAACTGTTTTTT.

The chain couples TRBV29-1 to TRBJ1-4; TRBD1 is a possible D gene (6 bases). The CDR3 contains 11 residues. CDR1 and CDR2 (germline): SQVTM, ANQGSEA. V gave up 7 bases and J gave up 9 bases, with 12 bases separating them. The CDR3 sequence is CSARDIQKLFF. CDR3 nucleotides: TGCAGCGCCAGGGACATCCAAAAACTGTTTTTT.

This clone was observed a single time. The gene calls are TRBV30 and TRBJ1-6; no reliable D call. In germline, CDR1 is GTSNPN, CDR2 SVGIG (reference sequence). V lost 3 bases and J 6 bases, leaving 9 bases between the germline ends. The CDR3 extends over 13 amino acids. Here the CDR3 reads CAWRPIGNSPLHF. CDR3 in DNA: TGTGCCTGGAGGCCGATCGGTAATTCACCCCTCCACTTT.